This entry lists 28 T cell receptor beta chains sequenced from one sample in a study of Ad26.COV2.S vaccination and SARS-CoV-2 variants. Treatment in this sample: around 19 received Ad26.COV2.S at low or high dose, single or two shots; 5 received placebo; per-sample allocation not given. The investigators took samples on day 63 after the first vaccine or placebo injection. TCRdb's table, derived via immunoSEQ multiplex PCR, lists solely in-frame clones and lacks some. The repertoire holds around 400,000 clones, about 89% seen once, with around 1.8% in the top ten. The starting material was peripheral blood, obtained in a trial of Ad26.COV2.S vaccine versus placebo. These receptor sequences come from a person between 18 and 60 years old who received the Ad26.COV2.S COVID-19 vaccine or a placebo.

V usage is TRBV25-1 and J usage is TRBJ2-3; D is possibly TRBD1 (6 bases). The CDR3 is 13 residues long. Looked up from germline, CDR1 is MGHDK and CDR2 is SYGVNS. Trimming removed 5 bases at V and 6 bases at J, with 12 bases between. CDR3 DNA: TGTGCCAGCAGTATCAGGGGTGCGGATACGCAGTATTTT. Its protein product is CASSIRGADTQYF.

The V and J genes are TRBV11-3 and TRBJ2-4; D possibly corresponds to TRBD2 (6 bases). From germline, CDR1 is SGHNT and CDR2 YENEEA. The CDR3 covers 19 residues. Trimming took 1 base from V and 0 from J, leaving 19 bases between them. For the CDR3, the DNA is TGTGCCAGCAGCTTAGTTCGGGGGATGGGGGAACTAGCCAAAAACATTCAGTACTTC. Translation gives CASSLVRGMGELAKNIQYF.

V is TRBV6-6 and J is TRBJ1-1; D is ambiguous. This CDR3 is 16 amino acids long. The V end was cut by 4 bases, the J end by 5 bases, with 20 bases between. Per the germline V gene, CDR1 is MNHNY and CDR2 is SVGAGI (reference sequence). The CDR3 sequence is CASSSGRTSRGTEAFF. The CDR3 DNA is TGTGCCAGCAGTTCCGGGAGGACGAGCCGAGGGACTGAAGCTTTCTTT.

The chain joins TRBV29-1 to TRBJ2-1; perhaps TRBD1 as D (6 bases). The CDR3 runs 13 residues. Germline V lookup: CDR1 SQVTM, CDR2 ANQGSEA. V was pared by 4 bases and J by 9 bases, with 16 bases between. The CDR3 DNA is TGCAGCGTTGTAGGACAGCCTACAGGTGAGCAGTTCTTC. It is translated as CSVVGQPTGEQFF.

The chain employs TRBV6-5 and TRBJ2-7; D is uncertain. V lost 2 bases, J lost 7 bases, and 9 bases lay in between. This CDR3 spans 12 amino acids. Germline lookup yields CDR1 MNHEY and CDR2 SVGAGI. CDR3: CASSYIPGEQYF. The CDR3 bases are TGTGCCAGCAGTTACATCCCTGGGGAGCAGTACTTC.

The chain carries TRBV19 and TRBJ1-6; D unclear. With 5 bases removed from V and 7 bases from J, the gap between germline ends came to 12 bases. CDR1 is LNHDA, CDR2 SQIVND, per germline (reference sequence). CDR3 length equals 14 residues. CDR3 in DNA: TGTGCCAGTAGTCCAGGTTTTCAGAATTCACCCCTCCACTTT. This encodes CASSPGFQNSPLHF.

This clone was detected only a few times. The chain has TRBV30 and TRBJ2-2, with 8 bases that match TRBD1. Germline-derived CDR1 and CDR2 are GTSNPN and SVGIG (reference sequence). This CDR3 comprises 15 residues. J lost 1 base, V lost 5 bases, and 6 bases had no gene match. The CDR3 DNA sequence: TGTGCCTGGGGCGGACAGGGCAAGAACACCGGGGAGCTGTTTTTT. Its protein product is CAWGGQGKNTGELFF.

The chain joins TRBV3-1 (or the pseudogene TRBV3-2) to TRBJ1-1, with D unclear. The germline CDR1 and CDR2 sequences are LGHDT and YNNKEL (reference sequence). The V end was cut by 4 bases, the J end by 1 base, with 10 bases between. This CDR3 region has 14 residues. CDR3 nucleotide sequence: TGTGCCAGCAGCCTTTTAGACAAGAACACTGAAGCTTTCTTT. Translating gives CASSLLDKNTEAFF.

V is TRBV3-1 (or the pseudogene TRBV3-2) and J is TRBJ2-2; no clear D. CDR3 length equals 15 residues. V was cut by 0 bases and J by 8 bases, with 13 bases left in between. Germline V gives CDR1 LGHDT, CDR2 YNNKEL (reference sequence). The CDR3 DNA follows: TGTGCCAGCAGCCAAGAGCGCGGCTTTGTGGGGGAGCTGTTTTTT. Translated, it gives CASSQERGFVGELFF.

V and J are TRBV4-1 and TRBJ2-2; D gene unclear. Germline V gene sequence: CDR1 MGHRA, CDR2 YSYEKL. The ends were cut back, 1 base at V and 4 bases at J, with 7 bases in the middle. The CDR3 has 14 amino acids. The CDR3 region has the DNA TGCGCCAGCAGCCAAGTAGGCGGCACCGGGGAGCTGTTTTTT. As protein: CASSQVGGTGELFF.

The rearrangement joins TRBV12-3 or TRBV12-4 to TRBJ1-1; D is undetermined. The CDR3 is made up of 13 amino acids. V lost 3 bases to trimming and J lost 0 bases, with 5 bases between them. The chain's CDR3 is CASSFEVNTEAFF. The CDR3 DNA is TGTGCCAGCAGTTTTGAAGTGAACACTGAAGCTTTCTTT.

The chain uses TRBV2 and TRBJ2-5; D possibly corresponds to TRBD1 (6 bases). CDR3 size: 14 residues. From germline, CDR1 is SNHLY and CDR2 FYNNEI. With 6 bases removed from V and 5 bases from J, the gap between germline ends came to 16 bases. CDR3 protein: CASRLLQGPETQYF. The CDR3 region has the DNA TGTGCCAGCAGATTACTACAGGGCCCGGAGACCCAGTACTTC. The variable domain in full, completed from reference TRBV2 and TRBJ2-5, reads EPEVTQTPSHQVTQMGQEVILRCVPISNHLYFYWYRQILGQKVEFLVSFYNNEISEKSEIFDDQFSVERPDGSNFTLKIRSTKLEDSAMYFCASRLLQGPETQYFGPGTRLLVL.

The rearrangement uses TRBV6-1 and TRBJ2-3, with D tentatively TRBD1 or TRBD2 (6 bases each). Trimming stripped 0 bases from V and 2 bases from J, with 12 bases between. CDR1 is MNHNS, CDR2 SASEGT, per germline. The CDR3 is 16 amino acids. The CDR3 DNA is TGTGCCAGCAGTGAAGCGGGGGGCCTTAACACAGATACGCAGTATTTT. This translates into CASSEAGGLNTDTQYF.

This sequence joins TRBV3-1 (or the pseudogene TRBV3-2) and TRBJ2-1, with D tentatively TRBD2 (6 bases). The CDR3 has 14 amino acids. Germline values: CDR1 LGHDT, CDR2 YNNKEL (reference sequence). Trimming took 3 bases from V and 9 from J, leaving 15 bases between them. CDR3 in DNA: TGTGCCAGCAGCCATAGGAGGGGAAGTGGTGAGCAGTTCTTC. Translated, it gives CASSHRRGSGEQFF.

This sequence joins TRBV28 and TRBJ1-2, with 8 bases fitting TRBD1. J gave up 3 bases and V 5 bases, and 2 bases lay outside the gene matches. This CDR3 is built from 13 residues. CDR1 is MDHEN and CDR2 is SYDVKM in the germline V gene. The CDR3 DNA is TGTGCCAGCAGTCGACAGGGGTACTATGGCTACACCTTC. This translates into CASSRQGYYGYTF.

CDR3 sequence reads: CASSFGAGNIQYF. The CDR3 DNA is TGCGCCAGCAGCTTTGGCGCTGGAAACATTCAGTACTTC. The genes are TRBV5-1 and TRBJ2-4; D is unresolved. Germline CDR1 and CDR2: SGHRS and YFSETQ. The V and J ends lost 2 bases and 6 bases respectively, with 9 bases between them. This CDR3 is 13 amino acids long.

CDR3: CASSSRDGFSSPLHF. DNA for the CDR3: TGTGCCAGCAGCTCAAGAGATGGGTTTTCATCACCCCTCCACTTT. This rearrangement joins TRBV5-4 to TRBJ1-6; D is unresolved. The CDR3 runs 15 residues. Germline CDR1 and CDR2: SGHNT and YYREEE (reference sequence). Trimming removed 3 bases at V and 10 bases at J, with 17 bases between.

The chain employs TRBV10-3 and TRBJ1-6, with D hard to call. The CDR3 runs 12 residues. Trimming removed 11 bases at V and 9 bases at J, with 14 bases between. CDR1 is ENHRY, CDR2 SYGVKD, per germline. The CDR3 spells CAATDAGSPLHF. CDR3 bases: TGTGCCGCGACGGACGCAGGTTCACCCCTCCACTTT.

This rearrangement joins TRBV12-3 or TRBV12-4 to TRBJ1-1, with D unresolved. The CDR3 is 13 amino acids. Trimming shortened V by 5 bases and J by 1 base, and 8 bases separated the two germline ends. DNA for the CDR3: TGTGCCAGCAGTCGCAAGGGGAACACTGAAGCTTTCTTT. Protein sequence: CASSRKGNTEAFF.

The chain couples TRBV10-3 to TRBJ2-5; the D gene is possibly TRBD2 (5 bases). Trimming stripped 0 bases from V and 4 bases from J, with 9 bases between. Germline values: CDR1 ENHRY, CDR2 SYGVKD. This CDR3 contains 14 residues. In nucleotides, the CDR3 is TGTGCCATCAGTGAGTCGATTGAGGGAGAGACCCAGTACTTC. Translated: CAISESIEGETQYF.

CDR3 in DNA: TGTGCCAGCAGCCCTGGGTCAGGGAACACTGAAGCTTTCTTT. Its protein product is CASSPGSGNTEAFF. The chain combines TRBV9 with TRBJ1-1; D gene ambiguous. The germline V gene encodes CDR1 SGDLS and CDR2 YYNGEE. V was pared by 4 bases and J by 1 base, with 11 bases between. The CDR3 covers 14 residues.

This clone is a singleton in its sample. The CDR3: CASSPFRETMNTEAFF. DNA for the CDR3: TGTGCCAGCAGCCCATTCAGGGAGACCATGAACACTGAAGCTTTCTTT. The rearrangement links TRBV7-9 to TRBJ1-1; D perhaps matches TRBD1 (5 bases). V was cut by 5 bases and J by 0 bases, with 16 bases left in between. The V gene's germline CDR1 is SEHNR and CDR2 FQNEAQ (reference sequence). The CDR3 has 16 amino acids.

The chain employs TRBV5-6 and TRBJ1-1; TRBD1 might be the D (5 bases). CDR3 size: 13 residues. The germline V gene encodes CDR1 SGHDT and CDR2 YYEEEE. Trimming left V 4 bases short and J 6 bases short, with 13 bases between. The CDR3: CASSHTGGAEAFF. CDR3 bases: TGTGCCAGCAGCCACACAGGCGGGGCTGAAGCTTTCTTT.

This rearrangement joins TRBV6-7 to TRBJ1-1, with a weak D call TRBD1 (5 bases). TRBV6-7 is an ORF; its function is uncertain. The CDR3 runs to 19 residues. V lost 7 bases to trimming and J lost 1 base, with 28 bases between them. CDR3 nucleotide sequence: TGTGCCAGCACCGACGACATGCCGGGCGGGACCCGGGCGAACACTGAAGCTTTCTTT. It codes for CASTDDMPGGTRANTEAFF.

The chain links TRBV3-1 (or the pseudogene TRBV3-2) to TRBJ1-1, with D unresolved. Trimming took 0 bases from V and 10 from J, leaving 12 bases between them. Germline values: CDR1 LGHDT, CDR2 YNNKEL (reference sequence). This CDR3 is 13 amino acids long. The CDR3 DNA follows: TGTGCCAGCAGCCAAGATTGGAGCCGTGGAGCTTTCTTT. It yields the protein CASSQDWSRGAFF.

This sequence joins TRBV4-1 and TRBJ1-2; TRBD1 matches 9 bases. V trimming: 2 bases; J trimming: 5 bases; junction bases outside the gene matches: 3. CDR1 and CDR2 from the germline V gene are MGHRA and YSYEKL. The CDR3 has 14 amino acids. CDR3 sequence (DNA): TGCGCCAGCAGCCAAACAGGGGGCTGGTATGGCTACACCTTC. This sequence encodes CASSQTGGWYGYTF.

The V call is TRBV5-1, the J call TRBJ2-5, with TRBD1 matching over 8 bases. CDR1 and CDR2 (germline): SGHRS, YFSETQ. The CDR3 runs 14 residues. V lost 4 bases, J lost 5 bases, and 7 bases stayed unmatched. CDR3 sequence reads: CASSTGQVWETQYF. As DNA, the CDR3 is TGCGCCAGCAGCACGGGACAGGTTTGGGAGACCCAGTACTTC.

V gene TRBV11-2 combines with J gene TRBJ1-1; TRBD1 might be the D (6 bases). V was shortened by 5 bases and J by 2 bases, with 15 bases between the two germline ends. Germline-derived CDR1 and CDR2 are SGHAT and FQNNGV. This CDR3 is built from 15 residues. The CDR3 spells CASSPRGRHNTEAFF. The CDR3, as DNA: TGTGCCAGCAGCCCCAGGGGCAGGCATAACACTGAAGCTTTCTTT.